This TCR beta chain was retrieved from a study of CD8 T cells in Susac syndrome. Study-wide results and caveats: A relatively small number of individuals underwent TCR sequencing and HLA analysis.

As regards this clonotype: Its target is unknown.

Random-hexamer reverse transcription was applied to about 0.5 to 1 ug RNA. The TCR beta CDR3 was amplified by immunoSEQ multiplex PCR across 54 Vbeta, 13 Jbeta. TCRdb re-called the immunoSEQ multiplex PCR reads through MiXCR, storing one row per CDR3 protein. The data hold about 80,000 distinct CDR3 sequences, with approximately 94% observed a single time. CD8+ and CD4+ blood T cells underwent TCR beta sequencing. Both CD4+ and CD8+ T cells were negatively isolated, and TEMRA cells underwent FACS enrichment. V lost 3 bases and J lost 4, with 22 bases in between. The germline V gene has CDR1 LNHNV and CDR2 YYDKDF (reference sequence). This CDR3 comprises 17 residues.

V gene TRBV15 combines with J gene TRBJ2-7; D possibly corresponds to TRBD1 (6 bases). The clonotype was recovered from a human donor in good health. The sequencing input was CD8+ T cells from PBMCs. The CDR3 DNA sequence: TGTGCCACCAGCAGTCACGATCTAAGGGGGTTATTTTACGAGCAGTACGTC. It yields the protein CATSSHDLRGLFYEQYV.